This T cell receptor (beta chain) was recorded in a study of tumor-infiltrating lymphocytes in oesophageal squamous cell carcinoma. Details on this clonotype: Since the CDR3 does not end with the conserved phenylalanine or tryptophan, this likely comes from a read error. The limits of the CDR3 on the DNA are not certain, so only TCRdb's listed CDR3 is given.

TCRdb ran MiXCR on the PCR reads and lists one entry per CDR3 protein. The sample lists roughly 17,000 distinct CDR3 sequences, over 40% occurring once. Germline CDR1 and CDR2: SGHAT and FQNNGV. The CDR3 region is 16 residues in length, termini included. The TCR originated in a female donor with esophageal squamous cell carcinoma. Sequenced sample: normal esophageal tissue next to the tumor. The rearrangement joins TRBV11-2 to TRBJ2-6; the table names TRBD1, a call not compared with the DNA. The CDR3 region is CASSLEAGTFEQYFGA.